This paragraph reports one T cell receptor beta chain. This specimen comes from a study of blood T cell repertoires in COVID-19. CDR3 length: 16 residues. Germline CDR1 is SGHRS and CDR2 is YFSETQ. V shed 0 bases and J 7 bases; nucleotides not matched to a gene: 4. Self-reported history from a screening survey and questionnaire set each donor's cohort. The protocol was immunoSEQ multiplex PCR, while the TCRdb copy is restricted to in-frame clones and leaves out a portion. This sample carries 150,000 to 200,000 clones, 84% of them seen once, and the ten largest clones take about 8%. The clonotype was recovered from a woman between 50 and 59 years old who had recovered from COVID-19. Sample: PBMCs or T cells enriched from blood (not recorded which). This chain joins TRBV5-1 and TRBJ2-1; 13 bases align to TRBD2. The CDR3 loop reads CASSLGWTSGGNEQFF. In DNA form, the CDR3 reads TGCGCCAGCAGCTTGGGATGGACTAGCGGGGGAAATGAGCAGTTCTTC.